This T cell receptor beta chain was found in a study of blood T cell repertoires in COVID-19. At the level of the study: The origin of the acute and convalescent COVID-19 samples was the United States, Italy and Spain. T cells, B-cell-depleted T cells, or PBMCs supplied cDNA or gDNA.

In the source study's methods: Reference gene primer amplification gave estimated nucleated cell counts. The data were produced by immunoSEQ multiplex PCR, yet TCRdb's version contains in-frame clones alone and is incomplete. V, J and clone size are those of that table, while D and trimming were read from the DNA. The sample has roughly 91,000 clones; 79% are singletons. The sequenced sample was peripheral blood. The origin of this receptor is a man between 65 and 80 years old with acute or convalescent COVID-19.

In DNA form, the CDR3 reads TGTGCCAGCAGCTTAGGGGACATCGACTACGAGCAGTACGTC. The encoded protein is CASSLGDIDYEQYV. The chain employs TRBV7-9 and TRBJ2-7, with D possibly TRBD1 on 6 matching bases. Germline CDR1 SEHNR, CDR2 FQNEAQ (reference sequence). This CDR3 spans 14 amino acids. V dropped 1 base and J dropped 3 bases, with 10 bases sitting between them.